The 5 T cell receptor beta chains below all came from one sample that was sequenced in a study of blood T cell repertoires in COVID-19. Assay: immunoSEQ multiplex PCR; the TCRdb copy retains only in-frame clones and omits some. Of roughly 250,000 clones listed, about 90% are singletons. The sample was PBMCs or T cells enriched from blood (not recorded which). Receptor source: a woman in her forties with acute COVID-19.

The V gene is TRBV27, the J gene TRBJ2-1; 10 nucleotides agree with TRBD1. The CDR3 has 13 amino acids. Germline V gene data show CDR1 as MNHEY and CDR2 as SMNVEV (reference sequence). Trimming removed 10 bases from V and 4 bases from J; junction bases left unmatched: 4. The CDR3 region has the DNA TGTGCCACGGGACAGGGGTTATACAATGAGCAGTTCTTC. Translation: CATGQGLYNEQFF.

CDR3 sequence (DNA): TGTGCCAGCAGCTCCTTGGGGAAGCGGGACTCCTACGAGCAGTACTTC. This codes for CASSSLGKRDSYEQYF. The V and J genes are TRBV5-4 and TRBJ2-7; 7 bases match TRBD2. The CDR3 contains 16 residues. Losses at the gene ends were 3 bases for V and 0 bases for J; bases not matched to a gene: 9. The germline CDR1 and CDR2 sequences are SGHNT and YYREEE (reference sequence).

This clone was picked up a small number of times. The rearrangement joins TRBV15 to TRBJ2-5; D is perhaps TRBD2 (6 bases). Trimming left V 1 base short and J 1 base short, with 7 bases between. CDR3 size: 14 residues. Germline CDR1 LNHNV, CDR2 YYDKDF (reference sequence). The CDR3 region is CATSRGGGQETQYF. CDR3 DNA sequence: TGTGCCACCAGCAGAGGGGGAGGCCAAGAGACCCAGTACTTC. The variable domain in full, with the rest retrieved from reference TRBV15 and TRBJ2-5, is DAMVIQNPRYQVTQFGKPVTLSCSQTLNHNVMYWYQQKSSQAPKLLFHYYDKDFNNEADTPDNFQSRRPNTSFCFLDIRSPGLGDTAMYLCATSRGGGQETQYFGPGTRLLVL.

The chain couples TRBV5-1 to TRBJ2-1, with D possibly being TRBD1 (5 bases). The CDR3 spans 18 residues. The germline V and J ends were trimmed by 4 bases and 1 base, with 21 bases remaining between them. The germline CDR1 and CDR2 sequences are SGHRS and YFSETQ. The CDR3 bases are TGCGCCAGCAGCCCACATACGACAGCCCTTGATTCCTACAATGAGCAGTTCTTC. This encodes CASSPHTTALDSYNEQFF. Full variable domain (outside the CDR3, taken from reference TRBV5-1 and TRBJ2-1): KAGVTQTPRYLIKTRGQQVTLSCSPISGHRSVSWYQQTPGQGLQFLFEYFSETQRNKGNFPGRFSGRQFSNSRSEMNVSTLELGDSALYLCASSPHTTALDSYNEQFFGPGTRLTVL.

The rearrangement links TRBV3-1 (or the pseudogene TRBV3-2) to TRBJ1-2; D may be TRBD1 (6 bases). Germline-derived CDR1 and CDR2 are LGHDT and YNNKEL (reference sequence). This CDR3 is 15 amino acids long. Trimming stripped 6 bases from V and 2 bases from J, with 16 bases between. The CDR3 region has the DNA TGTGCCAGCAGTGACGTTGGGGGCACAAACTATGGCTACACCTTC. This encodes CASSDVGGTNYGYTF.